The 26 T cell receptor beta chains presented below share a single source sample, sequenced in a study of shared clonotypes between healthy human individuals. Assay used: immunoSEQ multiplex PCR; TCRdb lists only in-frame clones, some missing. Of around 1.5 million clones in the sample, nearly 99% were seen once. The sequenced sample consisted of naive CD4+ T cells sorted from blood. Documented subset: CD45RA+ positively selected. Every receptor here comes from a man under 40 in good health.

This chain connects TRBV11-1 to TRBJ2-7; tentatively, D is TRBD1 or TRBD2 (5 bases each). V gave up 3 bases and J gave up 2 bases, with 11 bases separating them. The CDR3 has 14 amino acids. The V gene's germline CDR1 is SGHAT and CDR2 FQDESV (reference sequence). CDR3 protein: CASSFSGPPYEQYF. For the CDR3, the DNA is TGTGCCAGCAGCTTCTCGGGGCCCCCCTACGAGCAGTACTTC.

V usage is TRBV7-2 and J usage is TRBJ2-1, with 8 bases lining up with TRBD2. The length of the CDR3 is 15 residues. Germline lookup yields CDR1 SGHTA and CDR2 FQGNSA. Unmatched junction bases numbered 4, after V lost 2 bases and J lost 4 bases. For the CDR3, the DNA is TGTGCCAGCAGCTTAACACTAGCGGAATACAATGAGCAGTTCTTC. This translates into CASSLTLAEYNEQFF.

The rearrangement uses TRBV7-3 and TRBJ2-1; 7 bases line up with TRBD2. The V gene end was trimmed by 4 bases and the J gene end by 5 bases; junction bases not matched to a gene: 2. The CDR3 sequence is 13 residues long. Germline V gene lookup returns CDR1 SGHTA and CDR2 FQGTGA. CDR3 region: CASSWGTNNEQFF. CDR3 DNA sequence: TGTGCCAGCAGCTGGGGGACTAACAATGAGCAGTTCTTC.

This chain uses TRBV25-1 with TRBJ2-4; 11 bases are a match to TRBD2. This CDR3 is built from 15 residues. With V trimmed by 5 bases and J by 8 bases, 8 bases remained unmatched. The germline V gene has CDR1 MGHDK and CDR2 SYGVNS. The CDR3, as DNA: TGTGCCAGCAGTTCGTTAGCGGGAGGGTTGGACATTCAGTACTTC. This translates into CASSSLAGGLDIQYF. Variable domain in full (rest from reference TRBV25-1 and TRBJ2-4): EADIYQTPRYLVIGTGKKITLECSQTMGHDKMYWYQQDPGMELHLIHYSYGVNSTEKGDLSSESTVSRIRTEHFPLTLESARPSHTSQYLCASSSLAGGLDIQYFGAGTRLSVL.

The rearrangement links TRBV11-2 to TRBJ2-7, with 10 bases that match TRBD2. Germline CDR1 reads SGHAT; CDR2 reads FQNNGV. Losses at the gene ends were 6 bases for V and 4 bases for J; bases not matched to a gene: 9. This CDR3 is 15 amino acids long. The DNA for the CDR3 is TGTGCCAGCAGGTGGAGCGGGAGGGCCCTGTACGAGCAGTACTTC. It translates to CASRWSGRALYEQYF. Based on the CDR3 plus reference TRBV11-2 and TRBJ2-7, the full variable domain is EAGVAQSPRYKIIEKRQSVAFWCNPISGHATLYWYQQILGQGPKLLIQFQNNGVVDDSQLPKDRFSAERLKGVDSTLKIQPAKLEDSAVYLCASRWSGRALYEQYFGPGTRLTVT.

The chain combines TRBV29-1 with TRBJ2-1, with 9 bases fitting TRBD2. CDR1 and CDR2 from the germline V gene are SQVTM and ANQGSEA. After removal of 6 bases from V and 2 bases from J, the junction contained 5 bases not matched to a gene. This CDR3 region has 14 residues. The CDR3 DNA sequence: TGCAGCGTCGTAGCGGGAGTCCCCTACAATGAGCAGTTCTTC. Protein: CSVVAGVPYNEQFF.

The chain carries TRBV28 and TRBJ2-1, with 7 nucleotides matching TRBD1. The V gene end was trimmed by 2 bases and the J gene end by 4 bases; junction bases not matched to a gene: 2. This CDR3 contains 14 residues. Germline CDR1 reads MDHEN; CDR2 reads SYDVKM. The CDR3 reads CASSLGTVYNEQFF. DNA for the CDR3: TGTGCCAGCAGTTTAGGGACAGTTTACAATGAGCAGTTCTTC. Looking up the rest from reference TRBV28 and TRBJ2-1 gives the full variable domain: DVKVTQSSRYLVKRTGEKVFLECVQDMDHENMFWYRQDPGLGLRLIYFSYDVKMKEKGDIPEGYSVSREKKERFSLILESASTNQTSMYLCASSLGTVYNEQFFGPGTRLTVL.

This clone was seen a single time. This chain links TRBV11-2 with TRBJ1-1; D unclear. Germline CDR1 SGHAT, CDR2 FQNNGV. The CDR3 spans 13 residues. Trimming took 6 bases from V and 0 from J, leaving 8 bases between them. The chain's CDR3 is CASSALLNTEAFF. The DNA for the CDR3 is TGTGCCAGCAGTGCCCTTCTGAACACTGAAGCTTTCTTT.

The chain combines TRBV27 with TRBJ2-1, with D perhaps matching TRBD2 (6 bases). Germline-derived CDR1 and CDR2 are MNHEY and SMNVEV (reference sequence). This CDR3 has 14 amino acids. The germline V and J ends were trimmed by 10 bases and 2 bases, with 15 bases remaining between them. This CDR3 is CATRERATYNEQFF. The DNA of the CDR3 is TGTGCCACCCGTGAGCGGGCAACCTACAATGAGCAGTTCTTC.

This clone was seen just once. CDR3 nucleotides: TGTGCCAGCTCGCACCAGGTGGCAGATAACAATGAGCAGTTCTTC. Translation gives CASSHQVADNNEQFF. The V and J genes are TRBV18 and TRBJ2-1; unclear D gene. Germline loops: CDR1 KGHSH, CDR2 LQKENI. There are 15 residues in the CDR3. The V end lost 6 bases, the J end lost 5 bases, and 17 bases lay between the germline ends.

A note on this clone: In the same sample, other DNA sequences code for this CDR3. The V call is TRBV9, the J call TRBJ1-3; no definite D call. This CDR3 has 14 residues. Germline V gene data show CDR1 as SGDLS and CDR2 as YYNGEE. Trimming took off 0 bases at V and 4 bases at J, with 8 bases between the two ends. This CDR3 is CASSVGGVGNTIYF. In DNA, the CDR3 is TGTGCCAGCAGCGTAGGCGGCGTCGGAAACACCATATATTTT.

The chain links TRBV5-1 to TRBJ2-7, with D tentatively TRBD1 (5 bases). From germline, CDR1 is SGHRS and CDR2 YFSETQ. Trimming left V 5 bases short and J 4 bases short, with 19 bases between. This CDR3 region has 15 residues. The CDR3, as DNA: TGCGCCAGCAGGTACATGGGGCTGGACCGGTACGAGCAGTACTTC. Amino acid sequence: CASRYMGLDRYEQYF. The whole variable domain, remainder taken from reference TRBV5-1 and TRBJ2-7, is KAGVTQTPRYLIKTRGQQVTLSCSPISGHRSVSWYQQTPGQGLQFLFEYFSETQRNKGNFPGRFSGRQFSNSRSEMNVSTLELGDSALYLCASRYMGLDRYEQYFGPGTRLTVT.

This chain uses TRBV11-2 with TRBJ2-1; 14 nucleotides align to TRBD2. Germline assignment: CDR1 SGHAT and CDR2 FQNNGV. The V and J ends lost 0 bases and 10 bases, in that order; junction bases with no gene match: 5. The CDR3 sequence is 16 residues long. CDR3 loop: CASSLDWGTSGREQFF. CDR3 sequence (DNA): TGTGCCAGCAGCTTAGATTGGGGGACTAGCGGGAGAGAGCAGTTCTTC.

Concerning this clone itself: Other DNA sequences from this sample encode an identical CDR3 as well. The chain joins TRBV18 to TRBJ1-3; 8 positions match TRBD1. Trimming cost V 1 base and J 0 bases; bases outside gene matches: 2. Germline-derived CDR1 and CDR2 are KGHSH and LQKENI. This CDR3 has 16 residues. Here the CDR3 DNA reads TGTGCCAGCTCACCACGGGACAGGAACTCTGGAAACACCATATATTTT. The encoded protein is CASSPRDRNSGNTIYF.

The genes are TRBV19 and TRBJ1-5; D is unclear. The CDR3 is 15 amino acids. The V and J ends lost 5 bases and 2 bases respectively, with 13 bases between them. CDR1 and CDR2 from the germline V gene are LNHDA and SQIVND (reference sequence). The CDR3 spells CASSGLGVGNQPQHF. The DNA of the CDR3 is TGTGCCAGTAGTGGGCTGGGAGTGGGCAATCAGCCCCAGCATTTT.

As for this clone: Distinct nucleotide sequences in the sample also encode this CDR3. The V call is TRBV9, the J call TRBJ2-3; maybe TRBD2 (5 bases). The V gene's germline CDR1 is SGDLS and CDR2 YYNGEE. The CDR3 length is 14 residues. Trimming pared 2 bases from V and 0 bases from J, leaving 7 bases between. The CDR3 nucleotides are TGTGCCAGCAGCGTTCGCGGGAGCACAGATACGCAGTATTTT. Protein: CASSVRGSTDTQYF.

The chain joins TRBV19 to TRBJ1-3; 7 bases map to TRBD1. There are 16 residues in the CDR3. J gave up 0 bases and V 6 bases, and 8 bases lay outside the gene matches. From germline, CDR1 is LNHDA and CDR2 SQIVND (reference sequence). CDR3 sequence: CASSKDRPFSGNTIYF. In DNA form, the CDR3 reads TGTGCCAGTAGCAAGGACAGGCCTTTCTCTGGAAACACCATATATTTT.

J is TRBJ1-5 and V is TRBV19; weak D call: TRBD1 (6 bases). V was clipped by 5 bases and J by 7 bases, with 21 bases between them. Per germline, CDR1 LNHDA and CDR2 SQIVND (reference sequence). The CDR3 contains 16 residues. The CDR3 DNA reads TGTGCCAGTAGTCCCCTGTCGGGGACGAGGGGGCAGCCCCAGCATTTT. It specifies CASSPLSGTRGQPQHF. The variable domain in full, completed from reference TRBV19 and TRBJ1-5, reads DGGITQSPKYLFRKEGQNVTLSCEQNLNHDAMYWYRQDPGQGLRLIYYSQIVNDFQKGDIAEGYSVSREKKESFPLTVTSAQKNPTAFYLCASSPLSGTRGQPQHFGDGTRLSIL.

The chain combines TRBV15 with TRBJ1-4, with TRBD1 matching over 7 bases. Germline CDR1 LNHNV, CDR2 YYDKDF (reference sequence). The CDR3 consists of 14 residues. With 4 bases clipped from V and 2 bases from J, the junction kept 1 base outside the gene matches. The CDR3 bases are TGTGCCACCAGCAAGACAGGGACTAATGAAAAACTGTTTTTT. Its protein is CATSKTGTNEKLFF.

V usage is TRBV5-4 and J usage is TRBJ2-6; D is undetermined. Germline V gene lookup returns CDR1 SGHNT and CDR2 YYREEE (reference sequence). This CDR3 spans 18 amino acids. The ends were cut back, 0 bases at V and 4 bases at J, with 17 bases in the middle. In DNA form, the CDR3 reads TGTGCCAGCAGCTTGGCGGTTTGGGCAACGCCAGGGGCCAACGTCCTGACTTTC. It yields the protein CASSLAVWATPGANVLTF. Together with reference TRBV5-4 and TRBJ2-6, the CDR3 gives the full variable domain: ETGVTQSPTHLIKTRGQQVTLRCSSQSGHNTVSWYQQALGQGPQFIFQYYREEENGRGNFPPRFSGLQFPNYSSELNVNALELDDSALYLCASSLAVWATPGANVLTFGAGSRLTVL.

V is TRBV11-3 and J is TRBJ2-1; D unresolved. Germline lookup yields CDR1 SGHNT and CDR2 YENEEA. Deletions cut 1 base from V and 5 bases from J, with 9 bases between. CDR3 length equals 14 residues. CDR3 bases: TGTGCCAGCAGCTTAGGTGGACCTCACAATGAGCAGTTCTTC. Protein sequence: CASSLGGPHNEQFF.

CDR3 sequence (DNA): TGTGCCTGTTGCTTTTTGGGCCGAAAGACAGATACGCAGTATTTT. Protein sequence: CACCFLGRKTDTQYF. The genes are TRBV30 and TRBJ2-3, with unresolved D. V was pared by 6 bases and J by 3 bases, with 19 bases between. The CDR3 is 15 amino acids. The germline CDR1 and CDR2 sequences are GTSNPN and SVGIG (reference sequence).

The gene calls are TRBV5-4 and TRBJ2-5, with 7 bases identical to TRBD2. Trimming took 4 bases from V and 2 from J; bases not matched to a gene: 11. Germline V gives CDR1 SGHNT, CDR2 YYREEE (reference sequence). CDR3 length equals 16 residues. The CDR3 sequence is CASSLTGGRVQETQYF. The CDR3 coding sequence is TGTGCCAGCAGCCTTACTGGGGGGAGGGTTCAAGAGACCCAGTACTTC.

The chain joins TRBV19 to TRBJ2-7; no firm D call. The V end lost 3 bases, the J end lost 2 bases, and 11 bases lay between the germline ends. This CDR3 region has 14 residues. Germline CDR1 is LNHDA and CDR2 is SQIVND (reference sequence). The CDR3 sequence: CASSITGYAYEQYF. CDR3 nucleotide sequence: TGTGCCAGTAGTATCACCGGATACGCCTACGAGCAGTACTTC.

The chain links TRBV14 to TRBJ2-7; 15 bases are a match to TRBD2. CDR3 length: 16 residues. The V gene end was trimmed by 4 bases and the J gene end by 6 bases; junction bases not matched to a gene: 7. In germline, CDR1 is SGHDN, CDR2 FVKESK. The CDR3 DNA follows: TGTGCCAGCAGCCCCAGGACTAGCGGGAGGGTGCGCGAGCAGTACTTC. This gives the protein CASSPRTSGRVREQYF.

The chain carries TRBV11-2 and TRBJ2-3; D not certain. The CDR3 spans 18 residues. Germline assignment: CDR1 SGHAT and CDR2 FQNNGV. Trimming shortened V by 10 bases and J by 2 bases, and 28 bases separated the two germline ends. CDR3 nucleotide sequence: TGTGCCACACGTTCAATTAGGAGCAGCCCACGCCACACAGATACGCAGTATTTT. Translating it yields CATRSIRSSPRHTDTQYF.